Below, 13 T cell receptor beta chains from the same sample are listed, as sequenced in a study of blood T cell repertoires in COVID-19. Only in-frame clones appear in the TCRdb table, and some are missing; sequencing was by immunoSEQ multiplex PCR. The sample has fewer than 700,000 clones, roughly 89% seen once. Material for sequencing was peripheral blood. These receptors originate from a woman in her 50s with COVID-19, enrolled during active disease.

This clone was found once. This chain connects TRBV9 to TRBJ2-4; tentatively, D is TRBD2 (5 bases). Trimming cost V 4 bases and J 0 bases, with 11 bases left between them. In germline, CDR1 is SGDLS, CDR2 YYNGEE. There are 15 residues in the CDR3. Here the CDR3 reads CASSSGPEAKNIQYF. CDR3 DNA: TGTGCCAGCAGCAGCGGACCGGAAGCCAAAAACATTCAGTACTTC.

This chain connects TRBV7-8 to TRBJ2-7; 7 nucleotides agree with TRBD2. Germline CDR1 and CDR2: SGHVS and FQNEAQ. Trimming cost V 6 bases and J 0 bases; bases outside gene matches: 8. The CDR3 is 15 amino acids. CDR3 sequence (DNA): TGTGCCAGCAGGGGGAGGGCGGATAGCTCCTACGAGCAGTACTTC. It codes for CASRGRADSSYEQYF.

The gene calls are TRBV5-8 and TRBJ1-2; 8 nucleotides match TRBD1. V dropped 4 bases and J dropped 6; count of bases not matched to a gene: 8. Germline CDR1 SGHTS, CDR2 YDEGEE. The CDR3 length is 14 residues. CDR3 coding DNA: TGTGCCAGCAGCCATCCGGGACAGGTTGATGGCTACACCTTC. Encoded protein: CASSHPGQVDGYTF.

The gene calls are TRBV10-3 and TRBJ1-2; tentatively, D is TRBD1 (5 bases). Trimming took 2 bases from V and 6 from J, leaving 10 bases between them. Looked up from germline, CDR1 is ENHRY and CDR2 is SYGVKD. The CDR3 extends over 13 amino acids. The DNA for the CDR3 is TGTGCCATCAGTGAGGCCCTCAGGGATGGCTACACCTTC. The encoded protein is CAISEALRDGYTF.

The chain links TRBV28 to TRBJ1-2; D is ambiguous. Germline V lookup: CDR1 MDHEN, CDR2 SYDVKM. The CDR3 sequence is 12 residues long. Trimming pared 2 bases from V and 4 bases from J, leaving 5 bases between. This CDR3 reads CASSLGSYGYTF. For the CDR3, the DNA is TGTGCCAGCAGTTTAGGCAGCTATGGCTACACCTTC.

The chain's CDR3 is CASSESPGLVVVGELFF. The CDR3 DNA is TGCGCCAGCAGCGAGAGCCCGGGACTAGTTGTCGTCGGGGAGCTGTTTTTT. V usage is TRBV5-1 and J usage is TRBJ2-2, with 8 bases lining up with TRBD2. CDR1 and CDR2 (germline): SGHRS, YFSETQ. Trimming took 4 bases from V and 7 from J; bases not matched to a gene: 15. The CDR3 totals 17 residues.

The rearrangement links TRBV4-1 to TRBJ1-4, with TRBD1 matching over 8 bases. The germline V gene has CDR1 MGHRA and CDR2 YSYEKL. The CDR3 has 15 residues. The junction had 6 bases not matched to a gene; V was cut back by 3 bases and J by 6 bases. The CDR3 spells CASSQLPGQDEKLFF. The CDR3 DNA follows: TGCGCCAGCAGCCAGCTTCCGGGACAGGATGAAAAACTGTTTTTT.

The chain carries TRBV5-1 and TRBJ1-1, with 7 positions matching TRBD1. The V segment lost 0 bases and the J segment 9 bases; nucleotides outside the gene matches: 5. This CDR3 has 13 residues. Germline loops: CDR1 SGHRS, CDR2 YFSETQ. The CDR3 loop reads CASSLGDSAKAFF. The DNA for the CDR3 is TGCGCCAGCAGCTTGGGGGACAGCGCAAAAGCTTTCTTT.

The chain couples TRBV20-1 to TRBJ2-7, with D perhaps TRBD1 (6 bases). Trimming took off 0 bases at V and 6 bases at J, with 6 bases between the two ends. The CDR3 contains 11 residues. The germline CDR1 and CDR2 sequences are DFQATT and SNEGSKA (reference sequence). The CDR3 region is CSAREGAEQYF. CDR3 bases: TGCAGTGCTAGAGAGGGGGCCGAGCAGTACTTC.

The V and J genes are TRBV4-1 and TRBJ2-1; D gene unclear. CDR1 is MGHRA, CDR2 YSYEKL, per germline. Trimming removed 0 bases from V and 11 bases from J, with 14 bases in between. The CDR3 is 14 amino acids. CDR3 residues: CASSQDLEPDQQFF. In nucleotides, the CDR3 is TGCGCCAGCAGCCAAGATCTAGAGCCCGACCAGCAGTTCTTC.

This chain connects TRBV9 to TRBJ2-1; 14 bases match TRBD2. The CDR3 has 16 amino acids. The V gene end was trimmed by 0 bases and the J gene end by 6 bases; junction bases not matched to a gene: 2. Germline V CDR1 and CDR2: SGDLS, YYNGEE. The CDR3 DNA reads as TGTGCCAGCAGCGTAGGACTAGCGGGGGGGCCCAATGAGCAGTTCTTC. Encoded protein: CASSVGLAGGPNEQFF.

This clone turned up a few times. The chain combines TRBV5-4 with TRBJ1-3; TRBD1 is a possible D gene (5 bases). CDR3 length: 14 residues. The germline V gene has CDR1 SGHNT and CDR2 YYREEE (reference sequence). V was cut by 4 bases and J by 8 bases, with 16 bases left in between. Here the CDR3 DNA reads TGTGCCAGCAGCGCAACCCAGGGAAGAGACACCATATATTTT. Its protein is CASSATQGRDTIYF.

The chain recombines TRBV3-1 (or the pseudogene TRBV3-2) with TRBJ1-1; 7 nucleotides match TRBD1. The V gene's germline CDR1 is LGHDT and CDR2 YNNKEL (reference sequence). Trimming took 7 bases from V and 3 from J; bases not matched to a gene: 8. The CDR3 is 14 amino acids. Here the CDR3 DNA reads TGTGCCAGCATGGTACAGGGGAGAGACACTGAAGCTTTCTTT. Protein: CASMVQGRDTEAFF.